These 3 T cell receptor beta chains share one sample of origin, sequenced in a study of T cells in Graves' hyperthyroidism and ophthalmopathy. RNA transcripts served as the template for amplifying TCR beta CDR3 regions. HTBI primers were employed in a first-round RT-PCR of the TCR CDR3. Via MiXCR, TCRdb re-called the multiplex PCR reads, giving one row per CDR3 protein. This repertoire shows approximately 630,000 distinct CDR3 sequences, 15% to 20% found once; its top ten account for 3.8%. The sequenced sample was blood. These TCRs come from a woman under 40 with Graves' hyperthyroidism.

This clonotype came up a few times. J is TRBJ2-1 and V is TRBV27; D is possibly TRBD2 (6 bases). V was cut by 6 bases and J by 10 bases, with 25 bases left in between. This CDR3 spans 16 amino acids. Germline values: CDR1 MNHEY, CDR2 SMNVEV (reference sequence). CDR3 sequence reads: CASSSSPLGTSLEQFF. CDR3 DNA sequence: TGTGCCAGCAGCTCCTCCCCCCTGGGCACTAGCCTCGAGCAGTTCTTC.

This clonotype was recorded once. The chain uses TRBV25-1 and TRBJ2-7; D may match TRBD1 or TRBD2 (6 bases each). CDR1 MGHDK and CDR2 SYGVNS come from the germline V gene. Trimming cost V 5 bases and J 0 bases, with 14 bases left between them. This CDR3 comprises 15 residues. In DNA, the CDR3 is TGTGCCAGCAGTCATGGGGGGCATCACTCCTACGAGCAGTACTTC. It translates to CASSHGGHHSYEQYF.

This clonotype was picked up many times. This sequence joins TRBV3-1 and TRBJ1-1; 7 nucleotides line up with TRBD1. Germline trimming cut 0 bases from V and 3 bases from J; bases unmatched to any gene: 4. This CDR3 has 15 residues. Germline V gene data show CDR1 as LGHDT and CDR2 as YNNKEL (reference sequence). CDR3 sequence (DNA): TGTGCCAGCAGCCAAGATCCAGACAGGGACACTGAAGCTTTCTTT. Amino acid sequence: CASSQDPDRDTEAFF.